This paragraph covers one T cell receptor beta chain sequence. Its specific antigen is unknown. No much larger clone is present one base from it, and per-base qualities are unavailable. The CDR3 regions of human TCRbeta chains were analyzed by immunosequencing. In the original analysis: TCRs in the repertoires were compared against a reference library of SARS-CoV-2-specific TCRs that had been generated with the MIRA antigen-specificity platform. Breadth meant the fraction of unique TCRs that were SARS-CoV-2-associated, whereas depth meant the fraction of total T cells that were SARS-CoV-2-associated. Using the MIRA data, each spike-specific TCR was assigned both to the spike region to which the TCR was reactive and to a CD4 or CD8 class. Log10-transformed breadth and depth values were compared by one-way ANOVA with Sidak's multiple comparisons tests. TCRdb retrieved this table from immuneACCESS and kept in-frame rearrangements only. Not all clones are present; in checked studies, unresolved V genes account for under half, and no reason is known for the remainder. D and trimming come from the DNA, and the V and J calls and clone size come from that table. This sample lists roughly 120,000 clones; around 86% were detected once. The ten largest make up approximately 1.1% of the sample.

Sample time point, as interpreted from the label and publication: baseline before first vaccination. Vaccinee samples were obtained from the UK trials COV001 and COV002, which included a single-blind randomized controlled phase 2/3 trial of AZD1222 (ChAdOx1 nCoV-19) in healthy adults. Trial participant PBMC samples were collected at day 0 and day 28 after the second dose for TCRbeta chain sequencing. Relative to germline, V is 0 bases shorter and J is 1 base shorter, with 13 bases between their ends. Per the germline V gene (reference sequence), SGHNT is the CDR1 and YYREEE is the CDR2. Measured from the cysteine to the phenylalanine, the CDR3 is 16 residues long. Here the CDR3 DNA is all that survives: 48 bases in frame from base 1. The data stem from a study of T cell responses to AZD1222 COVID-19 vaccine (dated by TCRdb to the early 2020s). Turning to the overall study: AZD1222 recipients whose second dose came at about 4 weeks and those whose second dose came at about 12 weeks were combined into one group, since spike-specific TCR depth and breadth did not differ between the two schedules. Enrollment into the trials was organized by age into subgroups of 18-55, 56-69 and 70-plus years, and those subgroups contained roughly 140, 27 and 60 TCR-sequenced participants, respectively. TCR sequencing was performed for fewer than 250 trial participants, of whom about 200 were given two doses of AZD1222 and about 25 were given two doses of MenACWY control vaccine. What the research found in general, with its limitations: Conclusions about previously exposed vaccinees are limited, since just five or six AZD1222 recipients were seropositive for SARS-CoV-2 at baseline. After two AZD1222 doses, spike-specific TCR breadth and depth were significantly higher than at day 0 and than in MenACWY recipients. Because no samples from the day 14 peak response were available, repertoires could be characterized only after the peak T cell response. Epitopes outside the regions mutated in the B.1.351 and B.1.1.7 variants were reportedly recognized by nearly half of the unique spike-specific TCRs. The 56-69-year group was small, and its depth increase did not reach significance, likely because of low power. The whole spike protein was spanned by vaccine-associated CD4 TCRs, and dominant responses were seen in regions 160-218 and 743-854. Participants were mostly white British, with more females than males. The authors suggested clonal diversity may have been underestimated.

This specimen was peripheral blood, taken on day 0 of AZD1222 vaccination. The TCR comes from an adult in good health. The rearrangement joined TRBV5-4 to TRBJ2-5; a weak D assignment points to TRBD1 (5 bases agree). The nucleotides read TGTGCCAGCAGCTTGGGCTCAACAGGTACCCAAGAGACCCAGTACTTC. The translation is CASSLGSTGTQETQYF.